This T cell receptor (beta chain) was observed in a study of blood T cell repertoires in COVID-19. The overall study: Material from acute and convalescent COVID-19 was sourced from the United States, Italy and Spain. The cDNA or gDNA used as material had been derived from T cells, B-cell-depleted T cells, or PBMCs.

In the source study's methods: Amplification of reference gene primers provided the estimated nucleated cell counts. Libraries were prepared by immunoSEQ multiplex PCR; TCRdb keeps only in-frame clonotypes and omits some of them. D and trimming come from the DNA, and the V and J calls and clone size come from that table. The data show around 87,000 clones, around four fifths seen once. The germline V gene encodes CDR1 SGHTA and CDR2 FQGTGA. Deletions cut 2 bases from V and 3 bases from J, with 15 bases between. The CDR3 runs to 16 residues. This chain uses TRBV7-3 with TRBJ2-3; perhaps TRBD1 as D (6 bases). The receptor was derived from a human donor in a cohort sampled during active COVID-19. The sequenced sample was peripheral blood. The CDR3 loop reads CASSLLGGQGTDTQYF. The CDR3 DNA sequence: TGTGCCAGCAGCTTACTCGGTGGGCAGGGGACAGATACGCAGTATTTT.